Following are 9 T cell receptor beta chains from one sample sequenced in a study of beta chain features in type 1 diabetes. The study reverse transcribed the entire isolated RNA, so it sequenced expressed TCRB transcripts. The table came from immunoSEQ multiplex PCR; TCRdb's copy has only in-frame clones and leaves some out. Counted here are 400,000 to 600,000 clones, roughly 31% occurring once; the ten biggest clones make up 0.06% to 0.07%. Sequenced sample: naive CD4+ T cells from blood. All receptors come from a man aged 18 to 29 in good health.

The CDR3 protein is CASSAGTAKGETQYF. CDR3 bases: TGCGCCAGCAGCGCGGGGACCGCCAAAGGGGAGACCCAGTACTTC. J is TRBJ2-5 and V is TRBV5-1; tentatively, D is TRBD2 (6 bases). Germline V gene sequence: CDR1 SGHRS, CDR2 YFSETQ. The V and J ends lost 4 bases and 5 bases respectively, with 18 bases between them. The CDR3 spans 15 residues.

This clone was seen a handful of times. The genes are TRBV30 and TRBJ2-4, with TRBD1 matching 11 bases. After removal of 2 bases from V and 7 bases from J, the junction contained 4 bases not matched to a gene. The V gene's germline CDR1 is GTSNPN and CDR2 SVGIG (reference sequence). This CDR3 comprises 14 residues. The CDR3 protein is CAWSPGTGGNIQYF. In nucleotides, the CDR3 is TGTGCCTGGAGTCCAGGGACAGGGGGTAACATTCAGTACTTC.

This clone showed up just a few times. The chain uses TRBV29-1 and TRBJ2-3; 8 bases fit TRBD1. The CDR3 covers 15 residues. Germline lookup yields CDR1 SQVTM and CDR2 ANQGSEA. J gave up 6 bases and V 6 bases, and 14 bases lay outside the gene matches. The CDR3 spells CSVRRTRTGSDTQYF. The CDR3 region has the DNA TGCAGCGTCCGCCGAACCAGGACAGGGAGCGATACGCAGTATTTT.

The chain links TRBV10-3 to TRBJ2-1, with 8 positions matching TRBD1. This CDR3 is built from 16 residues. The germline V gene encodes CDR1 ENHRY and CDR2 SYGVKD. V trimming: 0 bases; J trimming: 3 bases; junction bases outside the gene matches: 4. The DNA for the CDR3 is TGTGCCATCAGTGAGTCGTTACAGGGGGACTACAATGAGCAGTTCTTC. Translated: CAISESLQGDYNEQFF.

This clone was counted a few times. The CDR3 spells CSVGPLRGAGELFF. The CDR3 DNA follows: TGCAGCGTTGGCCCGCTGAGGGGGGCCGGGGAGCTGTTTTTT. V gene TRBV29-1 combines with J gene TRBJ2-2, with D possibly being TRBD1 or TRBD2 (6 bases each). Between the trimmed V and J ends, which lost 4 bases and 6 bases, there was a span of 15 bases. The CDR3 consists of 14 residues. The germline CDR1 and CDR2 sequences are SQVTM and ANQGSEA.

V gene TRBV5-6 combines with J gene TRBJ1-1, with 9 bases that match TRBD1. CDR1 is SGHDT, CDR2 YYEEEE, per germline. The CDR3 totals 16 residues. Losses at the gene ends were 4 bases for V and 0 bases for J; bases not matched to a gene: 7. CDR3 amino acids: CASSPRTGALNTEAFF. The CDR3 DNA sequence: TGTGCCAGCAGCCCCAGGACAGGGGCCCTGAACACTGAAGCTTTCTTT.

This clone was observed a few times. The chain is built from TRBV29-1 and TRBJ1-1; 8 bases match TRBD1. There are 15 residues in the CDR3. The V segment lost 6 bases and the J segment 0 bases; nucleotides outside the gene matches: 9. Germline CDR1 SQVTM, CDR2 ANQGSEA. The DNA for the CDR3 is TGCAGCGTCCAAGGACAGGGCTGGTTGAACACTGAAGCTTTCTTT. Protein: CSVQGQGWLNTEAFF.

The sample holds a few counts of this clone. The rearrangement joins TRBV4-3 to TRBJ2-7, with 8 bases fitting TRBD1. The V and J ends lost 0 bases and 3 bases, in that order; junction bases with no gene match: 4. Germline loops: CDR1 LGHNA, CDR2 YSLEER. The CDR3 length is 15 residues. The CDR3 DNA sequence: TGCGCCAGCAGCCAAGATTGGGACAGGCTCTACGAGCAGTACTTC. Its translation is CASSQDWDRLYEQYF.

The gene calls are TRBV7-9 and TRBJ2-2; tentatively, D is TRBD1 or TRBD2 (6 bases each). V shed 5 bases and J shed 4 bases, with 17 bases lying between them. This CDR3 has 16 residues. Germline lookup yields CDR1 SEHNR and CDR2 FQNEAQ (reference sequence). CDR3 DNA: TGTGCCAGCAGCCTCCGCTACAGGGAGGCCACCGGGGAGCTGTTTTTT. This codes for CASSLRYREATGELFF.